The 26 T cell receptor beta chains below were found in one sample sequenced in a study of T cell responses to AZD1222 COVID-19 vaccine. The method was immunoSEQ multiplex PCR; TCRdb's version includes in-frame clones alone and lacks a portion of them. The data show some 80,000 clones, about 91% seen once. The specimen was peripheral blood, collected 28 days after the second dose of the MenACWY control vaccine. The receptors derive from an adult who received the MenACWY meningococcal vaccine as a control.

The CDR3 bases are TGTGCCAGCAGTGTCCCCAGCCAGAACACCGGGGAGCTGTTTTTT. Its translation: CASSVPSQNTGELFF. V usage is TRBV6-2 or TRBV6-3 and J usage is TRBJ2-2; D unclear. The germline gives CDR1 MNHEY, CDR2 SVGEGT. V lost 5 bases and J 1 base, leaving 11 bases between the germline ends. The CDR3 runs to 15 residues.

In DNA, the CDR3 is TGTGCCAGCAGCTCCCTAGCGGGGGGGAGCGGGGAGCTGTTTTTT. Translating gives CASSSLAGGSGELFF. This rearrangement joins TRBV7-2 to TRBJ2-2, with 12 bases identical to TRBD2. Germline assignment: CDR1 SGHTA and CDR2 FQGNSA. The CDR3 length is 15 residues. The J segment lost 7 bases and the V segment lost 4 bases, leaving 4 bases of the junction unmatched.

For the CDR3, the DNA is TGTGCCAGCAGCTCAGCTGTTGACACCTCTGGAAACACCATATATTTT. As protein: CASSSAVDTSGNTIYF. This chain uses TRBV7-2 with TRBJ1-3; no clear D gene. This CDR3 is built from 16 residues. V lost 4 bases and J lost 0, with 13 bases in between. Germline V CDR1 and CDR2: SGHTA, FQGNSA.

The chain joins TRBV5-1 to TRBJ2-5; the match to TRBD2 covers 10 bases. V dropped 0 bases and J dropped 6; count of bases not matched to a gene: 5. The CDR3 is 15 amino acids. The germline V gene encodes CDR1 SGHRS and CDR2 YFSETQ. The CDR3 nucleotides are TGCGCCAGCAGCTTGGTACTAGCGGGGCTCCAGACCCAGTACTTC. The encoded protein is CASSLVLAGLQTQYF. The variable domain in full, with the rest retrieved from reference TRBV5-1 and TRBJ2-5, is KAGVTQTPRYLIKTRGQQVTLSCSPISGHRSVSWYQQTPGQGLQFLFEYFSETQRNKGNFPGRFSGRQFSNSRSEMNVSTLELGDSALYLCASSLVLAGLQTQYFGPGTRLLVL.

The table lists this clone with a count of one. This chain uses TRBV3-1 (or the pseudogene TRBV3-2) with TRBJ2-1; 11 bases agree with TRBD2. The germline gives CDR1 LGHDT, CDR2 YNNKEL (reference sequence). V gave up 7 bases and J gave up 7 bases; unmatched junction bases: 3. The CDR3 runs 13 residues. In DNA form, the CDR3 reads TGTGCCAGCATTGTAGCGGGGGGGAATGAGCAGTTCTTC. Translated: CASIVAGGNEQFF.

The chain links TRBV12-5 to TRBJ2-7, with a weak D call TRBD2 (7 bases). Germline V gene sequence: CDR1 LGHNT, CDR2 FRNRAP. Trimming stripped 8 bases from V and 7 bases from J, with 15 bases between. The CDR3 sequence is 12 residues long. The CDR3 region is CASTAGAGEQYF. The CDR3 DNA follows: TGTGCTAGTACTGCGGGGGCGGGGGAGCAGTACTTC.

The rearrangement uses TRBV7-2 and TRBJ1-2; D unclear. Trimming left V 1 base short and J 3 bases short, with 6 bases between. The CDR3 runs 13 residues. Per the germline V gene, CDR1 is SGHTA and CDR2 is FQGNSA. For the CDR3, the DNA is TGTGCCAGCAGCTTAGTGGGCGACTATGGCTACACCTTC. Its translation is CASSLVGDYGYTF.

V gene TRBV11-2 combines with J gene TRBJ1-3; D is uncertain. The germline CDR1 and CDR2 sequences are SGHAT and FQNNGV. The V end lost 2 bases, the J end lost 7 bases, and 6 bases lay between the germline ends. The CDR3 spans 12 residues. The CDR3 nucleotides are TGTGCCAGCAGCTTATCCGTTAACACCATATATTTT. Residues: CASSLSVNTIYF.

The chain employs TRBV4-2 and TRBJ2-6; possible D gene TRBD1, 6 bases. Trimming pared 1 base from V and 0 bases from J, leaving 16 bases between. This CDR3 is 19 amino acids long. Germline CDR1 and CDR2: LGHNA and YNFKEQ. The chain's CDR3 is CASSQAGPGVGSGANVLTF. In nucleotides, the CDR3 is TGTGCCAGCAGCCAAGCGGGCCCAGGGGTAGGCTCTGGGGCCAACGTCCTGACTTTC.

This chain connects TRBV5-6 to TRBJ1-1; D possibly corresponds to TRBD1 (5 bases). This CDR3 comprises 14 residues. Trimming pared 0 bases from V and 3 bases from J, leaving 9 bases between. The germline V gene has CDR1 SGHDT and CDR2 YYEEEE. The CDR3 sequence: CASSLVGADTEAFF. As DNA, the CDR3 is TGTGCCAGCAGCTTGGTAGGGGCGGACACTGAAGCTTTCTTT.

The chain recombines TRBV7-8 with TRBJ1-5, with D possibly TRBD1 on 6 matching bases. Between the trimmed V and J ends, which lost 5 bases and 3 bases, there was a span of 17 bases. The CDR3 totals 16 residues. The germline V gene has CDR1 SGHVS and CDR2 FQNEAQ. The CDR3 DNA follows: TGTGCCAGCAGCCATGGGTGGGGGCTAGACAATCAGCCCCAGCATTTT. It codes for CASSHGWGLDNQPQHF. Using reference TRBV7-8 and TRBJ1-5 for the parts outside the CDR3, the full variable domain is GAGVSQSPRYKVAKRGQDVALRCDPISGHVSLFWYQQALGQGPEFLTYFQNEAQLDKSGLPSDRFFAERPEGSVSTLKIQRTQQEDSAVYLCASSHGWGLDNQPQHFGDGTRLSIL.

This clone was seen once. This chain uses TRBV7-8 with TRBJ2-7; D perhaps matches TRBD2 (6 bases). Germline-derived CDR1 and CDR2 are SGHVS and FQNEAQ. This CDR3 has 15 amino acids. V was trimmed by 0 bases and J by 1 base, leaving 10 bases between them. CDR3 coding DNA: TGTGCCAGCAGCTTAGCGCTTGGAGGGTCCTACGAGCAGTACTTC. Protein: CASSLALGGSYEQYF.

The V and J genes are TRBV9 and TRBJ1-5; tentatively, D is TRBD1 (5 bases). Germline V gives CDR1 SGDLS, CDR2 YYNGEE. There are 16 residues in the CDR3. The V gene lost 0 bases and the J gene lost 5 bases, with 15 bases spanning the gap. CDR3 DNA: TGTGCCAGCAGCGTAGGGGGCGGCGGCGTCTATCAGCCCCAGCATTTT. Translation: CASSVGGGGVYQPQHF.

This clone was seen more than once but under ten times. V and J are TRBV19 and TRBJ2-7; D possibly corresponds to TRBD1 (6 bases). This CDR3 spans 14 amino acids. V was trimmed by 5 bases and J by 1 base, leaving 12 bases between them. Germline V gene data show CDR1 as LNHDA and CDR2 as SQIVND (reference sequence). DNA for the CDR3: TGTGCCAGTAGTGCTTACGGACAGTCCTACGAGCAGTACTTC. Its protein product is CASSAYGQSYEQYF.

The V gene is TRBV6-1, the J gene TRBJ2-3; D may be TRBD1 or TRBD2 (5 bases each). The CDR3 runs 13 residues. Germline lookup yields CDR1 MNHNS and CDR2 SASEGT. The ends were cut back, 5 bases at V and 6 bases at J, with 12 bases in the middle. The CDR3, as DNA: TGTGCCAGCAGTTCCGGGACGAAGGATACGCAGTATTTT. Translating gives CASSSGTKDTQYF.

The chain combines TRBV19 with TRBJ1-2, with D perhaps matching TRBD1 (6 bases). The CDR3 covers 13 residues. Between the trimmed V and J ends, which lost 1 base and 6 bases, there was a span of 9 bases. Germline assignment: CDR1 LNHDA and CDR2 SQIVND (reference sequence). The CDR3 spells CASSIGDIHGYTF. CDR3 DNA: TGTGCCAGTAGTATAGGGGACATTCATGGCTACACCTTC.

The chain is built from TRBV19 and TRBJ2-7; 7 nucleotides match TRBD2. The germline gives CDR1 LNHDA, CDR2 SQIVND (reference sequence). The trim removed 5 bases at V and 4 bases at J, leaving 14 bases unmatched. The CDR3 spans 16 residues. CDR3 protein: CASSPQGGARRYEQYF. Written as DNA, the CDR3 is TGTGCCAGTAGTCCCCAGGGAGGGGCCCGCAGATACGAGCAGTACTTC.

V and J are TRBV5-1 and TRBJ1-3; D is unclear. Trimming pared 0 bases from V and 0 bases from J, leaving 16 bases between. The CDR3 totals 18 residues. Germline values: CDR1 SGHRS, CDR2 YFSETQ. The CDR3 nucleotides read TGCGCCAGCAGCTTGGACTCGGCGGGTCCTAGCTCTGGAAACACCATATATTTT. The encoded protein is CASSLDSAGPSSGNTIYF.

The J gene is TRBJ1-2, the V gene TRBV28; 9 bases fit TRBD1. The germline gives CDR1 MDHEN, CDR2 SYDVKM. This CDR3 has 14 amino acids. Trimming took 8 bases from V and 7 from J; bases not matched to a gene: 11. CDR3 nucleotide sequence: TGTGCCAGCGGGTCCTCCGGGACAGGGTTTGGCTACACCTTC. It translates to CASGSSGTGFGYTF.

This rearrangement joins TRBV2 to TRBJ1-5, with D possibly TRBD1 on 6 matching bases. With 0 bases removed from V and 4 bases from J, the gap between germline ends came to 10 bases. This CDR3 has 15 amino acids. Germline lookup yields CDR1 SNHLY and CDR2 FYNNEI. The CDR3 region is CASSEATGVNQPQHF. Written as DNA, the CDR3 is TGTGCCAGCAGTGAAGCGACAGGAGTAAATCAGCCCCAGCATTTT.

The chain carries TRBV5-6 and TRBJ2-3; no clear D gene. The CDR3 totals 16 residues. The V and J ends lost 0 bases and 2 bases respectively, with 13 bases between them. CDR1 is SGHDT, CDR2 YYEEEE, per germline. CDR3 region: CASSLGPSTATDTQYF. The CDR3, as DNA: TGTGCCAGCAGCTTGGGGCCCAGTACGGCCACAGATACGCAGTATTTT.

With respect to this clone: The junction and the germline gene differ at one end; a read error may be behind it. This sequence joins TRBV2 and TRBJ1-3, with 7 bases lining up with TRBD1. This CDR3 contains 15 residues. In germline, CDR1 is SNHLY, CDR2 FYNNEI. The CDR3 nucleotides read TGTGCTAGCACGGGGGACAGCGCGTCTGGAAACACCATATATTTT. It specifies CASTGDSASGNTIYF.

In this sample, this clone turned up once. The chain is built from TRBV2 and TRBJ1-1, with TRBD1 matching 12 bases. J gave up 3 bases and V 3 bases, and 11 bases lay outside the gene matches. The CDR3 sequence is 18 residues long. Germline-derived CDR1 and CDR2 are SNHLY and FYNNEI. CDR3 bases: TGTGCCAGCAGTGAGTGGGGACAGGGGGCGCGTCTGGACACTGAAGCTTTCTTT. This translates into CASSEWGQGARLDTEAFF.

The rearrangement joins TRBV5-1 to TRBJ2-7; possibly TRBD2 for D (7 bases). Trimming left V 2 bases short and J 9 bases short, with 15 bases between. CDR1 is SGHRS, CDR2 YFSETQ, per germline. This CDR3 comprises 13 residues. CDR3 coding DNA: TGCGCCAGCAGCTTTGGGGGGGGCTCGGCGCAGTACTTC. It translates to CASSFGGGSAQYF.

The chain uses TRBV5-4 and TRBJ2-1; TRBD1 aligns across 12 bases. The germline gives CDR1 SGHNT, CDR2 YYREEE (reference sequence). V lost 3 bases and J lost 5; bases outside the gene matches: 3. CDR3 length: 15 residues. For the CDR3, the DNA is TGTGCCAGCAGCTCGGGACAGGGGGCCCACAATGAGCAGTTCTTC. This gives the protein CASSSGQGAHNEQFF.

Comments on this clone: The same CDR3 arises from other DNA sequences in this sample as well. The chain has TRBV9 and TRBJ1-1; D gene unclear. Germline V gives CDR1 SGDLS, CDR2 YYNGEE. With 0 bases removed from V and 5 bases from J, the gap between germline ends came to 8 bases. This CDR3 spans 13 amino acids. The CDR3 spells CASSVGDGTEAFF. The DNA of the CDR3 is TGTGCCAGCAGCGTAGGGGATGGGACTGAAGCTTTCTTT.